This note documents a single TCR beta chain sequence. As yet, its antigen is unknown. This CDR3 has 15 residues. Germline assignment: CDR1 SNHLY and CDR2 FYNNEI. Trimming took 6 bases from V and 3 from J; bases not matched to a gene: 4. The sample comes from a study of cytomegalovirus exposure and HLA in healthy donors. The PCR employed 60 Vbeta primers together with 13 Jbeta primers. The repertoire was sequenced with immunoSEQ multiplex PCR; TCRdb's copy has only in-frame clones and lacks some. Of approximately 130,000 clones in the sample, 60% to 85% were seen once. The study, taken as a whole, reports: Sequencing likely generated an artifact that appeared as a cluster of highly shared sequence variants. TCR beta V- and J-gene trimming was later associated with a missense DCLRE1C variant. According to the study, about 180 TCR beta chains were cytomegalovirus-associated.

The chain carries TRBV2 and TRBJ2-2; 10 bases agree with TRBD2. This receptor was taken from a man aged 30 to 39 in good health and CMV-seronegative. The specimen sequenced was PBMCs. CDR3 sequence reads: CASSRTSGYTGELFF. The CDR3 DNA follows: TGTGCCAGCAGCCGGACTAGCGGATACACCGGGGAGCTGTTTTTT.